The entry below gives a single T cell receptor beta chain sequence along with its context. The antigen remains unidentified. This sample stems from a study of cytomegalovirus exposure and HLA in healthy donors. Study findings and constraints: Accurate prediction of most subjects' HLA-A and HLA-B alleles from TCR beta sequences was reported. Relative to the roughly 690-donor mean, N-insertions were reportedly fewer in an Asian-associated ancestry cluster in a later analysis.

The PCR made use of 60 Vbeta and 13 Jbeta primers. The method was immunoSEQ multiplex PCR; TCRdb's version includes in-frame clones alone and lacks a portion of them. This table holds under 200,000 clones. Trimming took off 5 bases at V and 0 bases at J, with 10 bases between the two ends. Per germline, CDR1 MNHEY and CDR2 SMNVEV (reference sequence). The CDR3 covers 15 residues. Sequencing was done on a sample of PBMCs. The chain couples TRBV27 to TRBJ1-4; no clear D. This clonotype originated in a young man in good health and CMV-seronegative. The CDR3 spells CASSPRLATNEKLFF. The CDR3 DNA follows: TGTGCCAGCAGTCCCAGACTTGCAACTAATGAAAAACTGTTTTTT.